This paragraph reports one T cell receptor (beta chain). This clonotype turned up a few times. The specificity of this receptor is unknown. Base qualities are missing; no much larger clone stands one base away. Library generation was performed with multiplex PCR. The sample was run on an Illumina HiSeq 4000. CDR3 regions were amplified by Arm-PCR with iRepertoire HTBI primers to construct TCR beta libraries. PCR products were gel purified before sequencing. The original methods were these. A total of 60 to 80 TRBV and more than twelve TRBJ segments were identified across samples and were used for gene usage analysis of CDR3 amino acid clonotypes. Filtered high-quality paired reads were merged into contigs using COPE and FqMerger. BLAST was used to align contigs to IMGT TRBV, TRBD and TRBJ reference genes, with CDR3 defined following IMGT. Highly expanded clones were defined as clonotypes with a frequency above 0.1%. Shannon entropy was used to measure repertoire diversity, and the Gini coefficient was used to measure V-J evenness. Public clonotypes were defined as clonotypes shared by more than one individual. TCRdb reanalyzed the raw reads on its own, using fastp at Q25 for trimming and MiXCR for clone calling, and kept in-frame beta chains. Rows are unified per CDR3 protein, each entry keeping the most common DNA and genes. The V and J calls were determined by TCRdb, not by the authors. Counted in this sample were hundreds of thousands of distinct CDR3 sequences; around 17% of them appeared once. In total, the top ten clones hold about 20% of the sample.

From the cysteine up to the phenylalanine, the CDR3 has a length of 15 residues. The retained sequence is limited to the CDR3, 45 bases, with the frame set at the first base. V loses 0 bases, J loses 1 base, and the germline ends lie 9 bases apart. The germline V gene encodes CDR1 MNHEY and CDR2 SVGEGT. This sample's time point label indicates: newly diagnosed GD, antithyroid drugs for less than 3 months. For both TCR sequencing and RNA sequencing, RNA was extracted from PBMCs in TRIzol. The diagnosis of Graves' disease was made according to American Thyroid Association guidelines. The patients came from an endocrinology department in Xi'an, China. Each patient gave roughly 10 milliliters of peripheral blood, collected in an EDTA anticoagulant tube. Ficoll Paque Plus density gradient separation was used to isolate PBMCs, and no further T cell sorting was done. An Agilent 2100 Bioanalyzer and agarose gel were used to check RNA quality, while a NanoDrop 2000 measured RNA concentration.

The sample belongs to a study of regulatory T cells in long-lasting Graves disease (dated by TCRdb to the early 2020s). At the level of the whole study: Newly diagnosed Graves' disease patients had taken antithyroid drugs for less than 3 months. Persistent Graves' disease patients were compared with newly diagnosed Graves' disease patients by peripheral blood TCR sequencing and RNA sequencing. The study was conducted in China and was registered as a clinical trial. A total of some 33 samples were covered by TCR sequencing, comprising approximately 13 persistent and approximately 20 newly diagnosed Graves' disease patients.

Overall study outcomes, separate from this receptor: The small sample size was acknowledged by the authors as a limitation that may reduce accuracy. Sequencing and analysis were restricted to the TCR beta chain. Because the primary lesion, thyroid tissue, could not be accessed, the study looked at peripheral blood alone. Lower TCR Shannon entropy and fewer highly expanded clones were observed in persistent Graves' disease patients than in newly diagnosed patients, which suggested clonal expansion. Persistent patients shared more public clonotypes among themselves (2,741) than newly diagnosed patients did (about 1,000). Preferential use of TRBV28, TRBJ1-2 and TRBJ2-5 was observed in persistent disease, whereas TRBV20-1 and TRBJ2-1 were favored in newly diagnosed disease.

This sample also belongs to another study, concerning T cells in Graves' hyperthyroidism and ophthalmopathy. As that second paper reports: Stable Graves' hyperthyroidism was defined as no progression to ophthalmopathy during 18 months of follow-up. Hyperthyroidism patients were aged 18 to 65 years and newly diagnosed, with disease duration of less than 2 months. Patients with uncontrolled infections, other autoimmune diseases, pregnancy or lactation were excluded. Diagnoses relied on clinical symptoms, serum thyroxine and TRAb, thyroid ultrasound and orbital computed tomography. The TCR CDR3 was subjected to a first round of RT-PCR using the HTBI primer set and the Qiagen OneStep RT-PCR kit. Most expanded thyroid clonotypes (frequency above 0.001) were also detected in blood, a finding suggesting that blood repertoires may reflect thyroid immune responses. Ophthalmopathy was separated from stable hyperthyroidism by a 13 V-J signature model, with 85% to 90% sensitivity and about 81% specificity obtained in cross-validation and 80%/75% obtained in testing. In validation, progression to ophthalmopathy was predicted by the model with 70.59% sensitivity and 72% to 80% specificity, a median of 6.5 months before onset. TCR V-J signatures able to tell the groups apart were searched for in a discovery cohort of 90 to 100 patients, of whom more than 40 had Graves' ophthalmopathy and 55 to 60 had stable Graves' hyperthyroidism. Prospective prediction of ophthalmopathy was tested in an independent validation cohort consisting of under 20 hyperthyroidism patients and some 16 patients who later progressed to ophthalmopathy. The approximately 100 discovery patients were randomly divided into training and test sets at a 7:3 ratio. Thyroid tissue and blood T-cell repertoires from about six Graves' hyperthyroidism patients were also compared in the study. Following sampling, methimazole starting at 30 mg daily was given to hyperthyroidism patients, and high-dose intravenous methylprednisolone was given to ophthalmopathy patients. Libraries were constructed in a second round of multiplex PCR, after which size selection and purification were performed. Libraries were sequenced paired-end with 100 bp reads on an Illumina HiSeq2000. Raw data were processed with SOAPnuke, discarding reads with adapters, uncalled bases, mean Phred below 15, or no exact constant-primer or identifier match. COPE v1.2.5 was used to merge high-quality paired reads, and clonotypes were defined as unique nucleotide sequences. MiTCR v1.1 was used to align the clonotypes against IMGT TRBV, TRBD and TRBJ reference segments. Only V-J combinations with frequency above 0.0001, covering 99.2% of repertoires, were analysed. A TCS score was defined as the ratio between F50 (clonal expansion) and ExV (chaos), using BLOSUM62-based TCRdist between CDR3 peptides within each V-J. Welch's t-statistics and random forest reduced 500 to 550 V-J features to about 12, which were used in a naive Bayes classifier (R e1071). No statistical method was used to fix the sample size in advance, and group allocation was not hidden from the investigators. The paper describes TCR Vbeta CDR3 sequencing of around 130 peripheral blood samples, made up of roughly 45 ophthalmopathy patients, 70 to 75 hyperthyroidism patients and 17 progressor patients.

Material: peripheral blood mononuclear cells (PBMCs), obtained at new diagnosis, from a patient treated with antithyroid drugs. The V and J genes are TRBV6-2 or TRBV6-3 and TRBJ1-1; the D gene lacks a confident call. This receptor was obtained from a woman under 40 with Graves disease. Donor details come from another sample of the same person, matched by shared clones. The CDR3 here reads CASSYSGYQNTEAFF. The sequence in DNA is TGTGCCAGCAGTTACTCGGGATATCAGAACACTGAAGCTTTCTTT.